This is a list of T cell receptor beta chains from one sample in a study of T cell changes during pregnancy in multiple sclerosis. Some clones are missing from TCRdb's copy, which holds only in-frame ones; the method was immunoSEQ multiplex PCR. The table lists fewer than 65,000 clones, about 88% of them singletons, with 3.3% in the top ten. The sequencing here drew on peripheral blood, taken in the first trimester of pregnancy. The receptor set was obtained from a female donor in good health, enrolled as a control in a pregnancy study. Each CDR3 is given with its conserved first and last residue. Fields, in order: J gene, clone size, D gene, V gene, CDR3 protein, CDR3 DNA. A D gene is named only where the DNA matches it firmly. Size is omitted from some rows. Given values are once, few, many or a class for expanded clones.

>TRBJ1-1|-|-|TRBV7-8
CASSASPKEAFF
TGTGCCAGCAGCGCTAGCCCCAAGGAAGCTTTCTTT
>TRBJ1-1|once|-|TRBV6-6
CASSYNGLPTEAFF
TGTGCCAGCAGTTATAACGGTTTGCCCACTGAAGCTTTCTTT
>TRBJ2-4|-|TRBD2|TRBV4-1
CASSQAGTSGGPTKNIQYF
TGCGCCAGCAGCCAAGCCGGGACTAGCGGGGGGCCAACCAAAAACATTCAGTACTTC
>TRBJ1-5|-|-|TRBV28
CASTTVYSNQPQHF
TGTGCCAGCACCACAGTTTATAGCAATCAGCCCCAGCATTTT
>TRBJ2-7|-|-|TRBV5-4
CASSSSWGAYEQYF
TGTGCCAGCAGCTCATCGTGGGGGGCCTACGAGCAGTACTTC
>TRBJ2-5|-|TRBD2|TRBV7-6
CASSRGTSGAQETQYF
TGTGCCAGCAGTCGAGGGACTAGCGGGGCCCAGGAGACCCAGTACTTC
>TRBJ2-7|-|-|TRBV7-2
CASSLGRGPYEQYF
TGTGCCAGCAGCTTAGGCAGGGGACCCTACGAGCAGTACTTC
>TRBJ2-1|-|-|TRBV10-3
CAISRGDYVDEQFF
TGTGCCATCAGTAGAGGAGACTATGTTGATGAGCAGTTCTTC
>TRBJ2-5|-|-|TRBV7-2
CASSLQVQETQYF
TGTGCCAGCAGCTTACAGGTCCAGGAGACCCAGTACTTC
>TRBJ2-7|-|-|TRBV29-1
CSVEDGQGSSEQYF
TGCAGCGTTGAAGATGGTCAGGGCTCAAGCGAGCAGTACTTC
>TRBJ2-7|once|TRBD1|TRBV2
CASSLLRTGGYEQYF
TGTGCCAGCAGTCTTCTCCGGACAGGGGGCTACGAGCAGTACTTC
>TRBJ2-1|-|TRBD1|TRBV5-4
CASSLGGGGQGLNEQFF
TGTGCCAGCAGCTTGGGGGGAGGGGGACAGGGCCTCAATGAGCAGTTCTTC
>TRBJ2-1|-|TRBD2|TRBV6-5
CASSYSGGRVNEQFF
TGTGCCAGCAGTTACTCTGGCGGGAGGGTAAATGAGCAGTTCTTC
>TRBJ2-2|-|-|TRBV19
CASTPSGTGRSGELFF
TGTGCCAGTACTCCTTCCGGCACAGGTCGGAGCGGGGAGCTGTTTTTT
>TRBJ1-1|-|-|TRBV21-1
CASSKGGPRVVWNTEAFF
TGTGCCAGCAGCAAAGGGGGCCCTAGGGTGGTGTGGAACACTGAAGCTTTCTTT
>TRBJ1-2|once|TRBD1|TRBV5-5
CASSPGQRSFSGYTF
TGTGCCAGCAGCCCGGGACAGCGCTCATTCTCCGGCTACACCTTC
>TRBJ2-1|-|TRBD1|TRBV27
CASSLRFDRGLNEQFF
TGTGCCAGCAGTTTAAGGTTTGACAGGGGGCTCAATGAGCAGTTCTTC
>TRBJ1-1|-|-|TRBV4-3
CASSNRLTGDTEAFF
TGCGCCAGCAGCAACCGACTAACCGGGGACACTGAAGCTTTCTTT
>TRBJ2-1|-|TRBD2|TRBV6-4
CASSSGTSANNEQFF
TGTGCCAGCAGTTCCGGGACTAGCGCGAACAATGAGCAGTTCTTC
>TRBJ1-5|-|TRBD1|TRBV2
CASRGTGTEFNQPQHF
TGTGCCAGCAGGGGGACCGGGACAGAGTTCAATCAGCCCCAGCATTTT
>TRBJ2-3|-|-|TRBV4-3
CASSQALEDTQYF
TGCGCCAGCAGCCAAGCCCTAGAAGATACGCAGTATTTT
>TRBJ2-7|-|-|TRBV19
CATGQSYEQYF
TGTGCCACCGGACAGTCTTACGAGCAGTACTTC
>TRBJ2-3|-|-|TRBV7-9
CASSFGLAIYTDTQYF
TGTGCCAGCAGCTTTGGGCTAGCGATATACACAGATACGCAGTATTTT
>TRBJ1-4|-|-|TRBV12-5
CASGLVRGKLFF
TGTGCTAGTGGTTTGGTACGAGGAAAACTGTTTTTT
>TRBJ2-3|-|TRBD1|TRBV7-9
CASSLGQGSVSDTQYF
TGTGCCAGCAGCTTGGGACAGGGATCCGTCTCAGATACGCAGTATTTT
>TRBJ1-2|-|-|TRBV4-3
CASSQDPGMGSRGYTF
TGCGCCAGCAGCCAAGACCCAGGGATGGGGTCGAGAGGCTACACCTTC
>TRBJ2-7|-|TRBD2|TRBV6-1
CASSEIAGPYEQYF
TGTGCCAGCAGTGAAATAGCGGGCCCCTACGAGCAGTACTTC
>TRBJ2-7|-|TRBD2|TRBV19
CASKLAGGISYEQYF
TGTGCCAGTAAACTAGCGGGAGGTATATCCTACGAGCAGTACTTC
>TRBJ1-5|-|TRBD1|TRBV19
CASSVTGDQPQHF
TGTGCCAGTAGTGTGACAGGGGATCAGCCCCAGCATTTT
>TRBJ2-1|once|-|TRBV6-1
CASSASRQALLGNEQFF
TGTGCCAGCAGTGCTTCACGACAAGCCTTACTTGGGAATGAGCAGTTCTTC
>TRBJ2-7|-|-|TRBV2
CASSDYSYEQYF
TGTGCCAGCAGTGACTATTCTTACGAGCAGTACTTC
>TRBJ1-2|-|TRBD1|TRBV30
CAWSVLTGTGYGYTF
TGTGCCTGGAGTGTTCTAACCGGGACAGGATATGGCTACACCTTC
>TRBJ2-1|once|TRBD2|TRBV28
CASSQREASYNEQFF
TGTGCCAGCAGTCAGCGGGAGGCCAGCTACAATGAGCAGTTCTTC